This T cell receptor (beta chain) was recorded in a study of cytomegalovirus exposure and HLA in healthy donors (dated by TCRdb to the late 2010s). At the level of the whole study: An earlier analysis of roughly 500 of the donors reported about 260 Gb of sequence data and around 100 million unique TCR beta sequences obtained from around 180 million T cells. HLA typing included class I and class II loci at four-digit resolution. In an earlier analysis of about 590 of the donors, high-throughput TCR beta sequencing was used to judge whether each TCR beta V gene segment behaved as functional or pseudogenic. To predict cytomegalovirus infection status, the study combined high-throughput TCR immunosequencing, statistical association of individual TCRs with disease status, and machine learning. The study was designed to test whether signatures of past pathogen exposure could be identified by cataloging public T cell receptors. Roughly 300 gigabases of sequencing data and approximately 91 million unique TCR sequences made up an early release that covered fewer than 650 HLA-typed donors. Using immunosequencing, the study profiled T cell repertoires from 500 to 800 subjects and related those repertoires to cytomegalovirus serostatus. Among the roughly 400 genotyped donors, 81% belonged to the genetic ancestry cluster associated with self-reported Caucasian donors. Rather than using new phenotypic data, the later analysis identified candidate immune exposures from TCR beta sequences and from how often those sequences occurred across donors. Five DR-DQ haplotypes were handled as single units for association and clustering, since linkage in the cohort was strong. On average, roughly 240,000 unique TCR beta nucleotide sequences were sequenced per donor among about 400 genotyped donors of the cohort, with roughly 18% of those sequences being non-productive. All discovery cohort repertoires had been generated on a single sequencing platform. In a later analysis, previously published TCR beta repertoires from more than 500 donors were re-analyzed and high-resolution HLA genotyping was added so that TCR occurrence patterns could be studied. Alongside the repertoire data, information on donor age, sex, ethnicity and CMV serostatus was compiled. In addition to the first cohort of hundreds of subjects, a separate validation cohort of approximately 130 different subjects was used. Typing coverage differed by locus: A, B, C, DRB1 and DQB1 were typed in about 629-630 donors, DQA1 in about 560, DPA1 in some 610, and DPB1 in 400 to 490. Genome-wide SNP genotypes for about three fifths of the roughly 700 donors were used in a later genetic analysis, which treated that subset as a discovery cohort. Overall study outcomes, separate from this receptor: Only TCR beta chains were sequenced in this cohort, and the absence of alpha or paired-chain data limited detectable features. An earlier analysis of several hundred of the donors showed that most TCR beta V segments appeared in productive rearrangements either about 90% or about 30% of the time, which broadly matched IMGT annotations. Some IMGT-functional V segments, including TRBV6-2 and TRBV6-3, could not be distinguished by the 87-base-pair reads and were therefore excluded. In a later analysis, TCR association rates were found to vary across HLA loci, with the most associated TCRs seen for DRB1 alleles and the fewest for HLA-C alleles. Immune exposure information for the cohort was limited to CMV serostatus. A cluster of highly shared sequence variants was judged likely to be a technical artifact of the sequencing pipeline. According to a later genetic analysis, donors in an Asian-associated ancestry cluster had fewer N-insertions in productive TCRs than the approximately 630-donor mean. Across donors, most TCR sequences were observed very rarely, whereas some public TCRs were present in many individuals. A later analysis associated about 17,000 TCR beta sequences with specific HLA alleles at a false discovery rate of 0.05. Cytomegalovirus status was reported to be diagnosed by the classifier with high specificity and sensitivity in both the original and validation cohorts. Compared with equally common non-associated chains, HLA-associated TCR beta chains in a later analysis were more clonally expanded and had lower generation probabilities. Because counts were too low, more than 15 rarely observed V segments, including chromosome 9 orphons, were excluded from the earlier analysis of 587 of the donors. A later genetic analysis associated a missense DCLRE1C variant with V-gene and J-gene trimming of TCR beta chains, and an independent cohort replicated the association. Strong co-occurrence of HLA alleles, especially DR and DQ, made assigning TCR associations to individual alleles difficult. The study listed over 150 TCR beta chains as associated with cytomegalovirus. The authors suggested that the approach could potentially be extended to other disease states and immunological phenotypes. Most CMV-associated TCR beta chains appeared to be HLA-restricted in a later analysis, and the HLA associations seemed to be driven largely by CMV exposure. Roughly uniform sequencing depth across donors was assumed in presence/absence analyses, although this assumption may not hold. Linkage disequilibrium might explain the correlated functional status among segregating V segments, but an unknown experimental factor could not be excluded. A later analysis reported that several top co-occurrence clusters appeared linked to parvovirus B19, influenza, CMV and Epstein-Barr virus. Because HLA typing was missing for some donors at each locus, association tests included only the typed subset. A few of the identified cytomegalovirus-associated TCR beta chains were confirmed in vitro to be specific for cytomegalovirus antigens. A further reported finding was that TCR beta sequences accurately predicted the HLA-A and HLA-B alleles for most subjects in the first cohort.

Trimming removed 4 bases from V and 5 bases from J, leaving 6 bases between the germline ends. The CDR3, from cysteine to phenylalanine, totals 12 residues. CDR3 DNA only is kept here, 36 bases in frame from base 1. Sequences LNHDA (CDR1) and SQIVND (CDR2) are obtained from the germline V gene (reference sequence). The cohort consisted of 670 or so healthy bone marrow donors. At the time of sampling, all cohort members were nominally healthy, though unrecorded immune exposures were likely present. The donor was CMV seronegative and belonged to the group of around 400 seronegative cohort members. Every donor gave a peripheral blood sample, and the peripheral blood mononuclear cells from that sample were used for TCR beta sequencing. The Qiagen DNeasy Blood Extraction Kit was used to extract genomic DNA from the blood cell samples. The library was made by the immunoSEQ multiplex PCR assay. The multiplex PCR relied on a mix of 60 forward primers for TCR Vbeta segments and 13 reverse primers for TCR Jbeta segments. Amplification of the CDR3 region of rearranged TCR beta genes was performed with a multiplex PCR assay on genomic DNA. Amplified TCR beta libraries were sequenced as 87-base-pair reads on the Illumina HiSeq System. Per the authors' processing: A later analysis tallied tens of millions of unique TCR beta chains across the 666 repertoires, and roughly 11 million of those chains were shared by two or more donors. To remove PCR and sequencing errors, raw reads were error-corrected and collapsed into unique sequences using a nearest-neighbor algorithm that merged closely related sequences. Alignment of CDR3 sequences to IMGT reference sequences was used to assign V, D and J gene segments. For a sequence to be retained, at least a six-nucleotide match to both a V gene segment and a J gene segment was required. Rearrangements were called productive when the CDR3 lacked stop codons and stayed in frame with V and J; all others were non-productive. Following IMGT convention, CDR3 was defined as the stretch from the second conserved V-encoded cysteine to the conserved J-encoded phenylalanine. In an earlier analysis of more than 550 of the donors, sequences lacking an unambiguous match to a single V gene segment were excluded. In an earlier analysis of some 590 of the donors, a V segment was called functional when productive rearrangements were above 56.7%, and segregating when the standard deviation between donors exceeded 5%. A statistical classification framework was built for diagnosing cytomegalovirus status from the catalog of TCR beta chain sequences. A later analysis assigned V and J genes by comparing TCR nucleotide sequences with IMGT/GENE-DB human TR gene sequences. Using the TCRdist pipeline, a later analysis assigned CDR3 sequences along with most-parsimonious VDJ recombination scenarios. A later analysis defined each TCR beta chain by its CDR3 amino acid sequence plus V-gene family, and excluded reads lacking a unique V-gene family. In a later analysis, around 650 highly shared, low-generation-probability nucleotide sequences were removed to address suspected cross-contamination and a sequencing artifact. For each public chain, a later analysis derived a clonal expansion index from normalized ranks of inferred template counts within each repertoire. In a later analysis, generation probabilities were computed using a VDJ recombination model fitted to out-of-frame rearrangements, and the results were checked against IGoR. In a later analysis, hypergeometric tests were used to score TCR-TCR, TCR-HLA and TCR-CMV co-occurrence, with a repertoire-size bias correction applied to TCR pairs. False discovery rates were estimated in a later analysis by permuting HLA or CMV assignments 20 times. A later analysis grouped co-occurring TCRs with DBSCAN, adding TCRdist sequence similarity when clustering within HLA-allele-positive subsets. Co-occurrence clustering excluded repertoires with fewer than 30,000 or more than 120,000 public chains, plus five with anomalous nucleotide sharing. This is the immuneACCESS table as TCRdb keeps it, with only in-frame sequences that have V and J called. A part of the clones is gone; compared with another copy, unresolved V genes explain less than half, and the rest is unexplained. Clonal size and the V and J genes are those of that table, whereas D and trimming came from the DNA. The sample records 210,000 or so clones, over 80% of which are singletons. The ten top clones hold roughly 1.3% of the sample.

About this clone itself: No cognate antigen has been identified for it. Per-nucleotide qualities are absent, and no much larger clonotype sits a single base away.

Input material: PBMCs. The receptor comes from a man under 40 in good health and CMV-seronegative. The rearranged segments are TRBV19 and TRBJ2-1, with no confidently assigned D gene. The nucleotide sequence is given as TGTGCCAGTAGTACCCGGGACAATGAGCAGTTCTTC. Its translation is CASSTRDNEQFF. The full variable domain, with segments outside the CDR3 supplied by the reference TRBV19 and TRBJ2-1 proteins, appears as DGGITQSPKYLFRKEGQNVTLSCEQNLNHDAMYWYRQDPGQGLRLIYYSQIVNDFQKGDIAEGYSVSREKKESFPLTVTSAQKNPTAFYLCASSTRDNEQFFGPGTRLTVL.